The clone carrying this T cell receptor (beta chain) was counted a few times. Its antigen is unidentified. The CDR3 is 14 amino acids. V gave up 4 bases and J gave up 9 bases, with 17 bases separating them. Germline V gives CDR1 SGHNT, CDR2 YYREEE (reference sequence). The authors reverse transcribed all of the isolated RNA, so sequencing captured expressed TCRB transcripts. Data came from immunoSEQ multiplex PCR; TCRdb stores just in-frame clones and leaves some out. The sample carries 300,000 to 350,000 clones, roughly 14% recorded once. The sample belongs to a study of beta chain features in type 1 diabetes. Study-wide background: Researchers looked at roughly 110 million sorted cells across all samples.

Whole-study findings and limits: All four CD4+ subsets of Type 1 diabetes patients contained TCRB CDR3s that were moderately but significantly shorter. Relative to healthy donors, patients appeared to have naive, central memory and Treg TCRB repertoires that were more similar.

Sorting of CD4+ naive, central memory, regulatory and stem cell-like memory cells was performed via CD45RO/CCR7/CD25/CD127/CD95/CD27. The receptor was isolated from a woman aged 18-29 years with type 1 diabetes. This sequence joins TRBV5-4 and TRBJ2-1, with D possibly matching TRBD2 (5 bases). The sequencing input was naive CD4+ T cells from blood. Here the CDR3 DNA reads TGTGCCAGCAGCGTAATCGGGGTCTCGGGTGAGCAGTTCTTC. It codes for CASSVIGVSGEQFF.